The clone carrying this TCR beta chain has ten or more counts. The antigen is unknown. CDR3 length: 12 amino acids. CDR1 is MNHEY and CDR2 is SVGAGI in the germline V gene. Trimming left V 6 bases short and J 6 bases short, with 8 bases between. Healthy Caucasians were all of the donors. These data come from a study of identical twins. Study-level findings and limits: Rather than following the same donors, the conclusions depended on cross-sectional statistical analysis.

TCRdb ran MiXCR on the 5' RACE reads and lists one entry per CDR3 protein. The data contain approximately 700,000 distinct CDR3 sequences, around 6.1% of them singletons. This chain joins TRBV6-5 and TRBJ1-4; D is unresolved. The sequence was collected from a man younger than 30 in good health. Sequencing was done on a sample of naive T cells sorted from blood. CDR3 DNA sequence: TGTGCCAGCAGGACTGTGGATGAAAAACTGTTTTTT. Translation gives CASRTVDEKLFF.